The clone carrying this T cell receptor beta chain was found a few times. What it binds is not known. The sample comes from a study of naive and memory T cell subsets. Study outcomes and limitations: Possibly reflecting memory cells re-expressing CD45RA, a few larger clonotypes occurred in naive repertoires, especially CD8.

The beta constant-region primer was an equimolar mix of two oligonucleotides covering TRBC1 and TRBC2. Ligated cDNA was amplified by four rounds of PCR with nested alpha and beta constant-region primers and SP2. From the UMI-ligation and nested PCR reads, TCRdb called clonotypes with MiXCR, one entry per CDR3 protein. The data hold around 140,000 distinct CDR3 sequences, with roughly a fifth observed a single time. V was clipped by 1 base and J by 4 bases, with 14 bases between them. The CDR3 is 16 amino acids. Germline loops: CDR1 SGHNT, CDR2 YYREEE (reference sequence). The TCR comes from a human donor in good health. Sequencing was carried out using naive CD8+ T cells from blood. J is TRBJ2-2 and V is TRBV5-4, with D tentatively TRBD1 (5 bases). CDR3 protein: CASSLLGLGGTGELFF. The CDR3, as DNA: TGTGCCAGCAGCTTGTTGGGGCTTGGCGGCACCGGGGAGCTGTTTTTT.